The rows below give T cell receptor beta chains drawn from one sample of a study of blood T cells in healthy people across ages. TCRdb re-derived calls from the 5' RACE reads in MiXCR, one entry per CDR3 protein. The sample shows about 670,000 distinct CDR3 sequences, approximately 40% of them seen only once. Specimen: blood. Every receptor here comes from a man older than 75 in good health. CDR3s include the opening cysteine and the closing phenylalanine or tryptophan. The order of the fields is clone size, V gene, D gene, J gene, CDR3 protein, CDR3 DNA. D genes are given only for firm matches. The size of a clone is reported for some rows only, either as once, few or many, or as a class for expanded clones.

once,TRBV6-5,-,TRBJ1-2,CASSDSTDNYGYTF,TGTGCCAGCAGTGACTCGACCGATAACTATGGCTACACCTTC
-,TRBV28,-,TRBJ1-1,CASSEAPFTEAFF,TGTGCCAGCAGCGAGGCCCCCTTTACTGAAGCTTTCTTT
-,TRBV10-3,TRBD1,TRBJ1-6,CAISEGTGVNSPLHF,TGTGCCATCAGTGAGGGGACAGGGGTGAATTCACCCCTCCACTTT
-,TRBV2,-,TRBJ1-5,CASSEGNLGQPQHF,TGTGCCAGCAGTGAGGGCAATCTAGGTCAGCCCCAGCATTTT
-,TRBV18,-,TRBJ2-6,CASSPLDGTSSGANVLTF,TGTGCCAGCTCACCCCTGGACGGTACCAGCTCTGGGGCCAACGTCCTGACTTTC
-,TRBV24-1,-,TRBJ2-2,CATSVSGTGNTGELFF,TGTGCCACCAGTGTTTCCGGGACCGGGAACACCGGGGAGCTGTTTTTT
-,TRBV29-1,-,TRBJ2-7,CSVEIPLVGTEQYF,TGCAGCGTAGAGATTCCACTAGTTGGGACCGAGCAGTACTTC
few,TRBV20-1,TRBD1,TRBJ2-3,CSAQNRGTSTDTQYF,TGCAGTGCTCAAAACAGGGGGACTAGCACAGATACGCAGTATTTT
few,TRBV7-9,-,TRBJ2-3,CASSLTGSGDTQYF,TGTGCCAGCAGCTTAACAGGGAGCGGAGATACGCAGTATTTT
-,TRBV21-1,-,TRBJ2-1,CASSKARAGVVETQFF,TGTGCCAGTAGCAAAGCGCGGGCAGGAGTTGTTGAGACCCAGTTCTTC
-,TRBV12-3/TRBV12-4,TRBD2,TRBJ2-1,CASSLRSGGLLGNEQFF,TGTGCCAGCAGTTTACGTAGCGGGGGCCTTTTGGGCAATGAGCAGTTCTTC
-,TRBV12-3/TRBV12-4,-,TRBJ1-5,CASSLAYRVDQPQHF,TGTGCCAGCAGTTTAGCGTACAGGGTGGATCAGCCCCAGCATTTT
-,TRBV6-2/TRBV6-3,-,TRBJ2-5,CASSYGGAGFQETQYF,TGTGCCAGCAGTTACGGTGGTGCGGGGTTTCAAGAGACCCAGTACTTC
few,TRBV20-1,TRBD2,TRBJ2-7,CSASPLAGGDAYEQYF,TGCAGTGCTAGCCCCCTAGCGGGGGGGGACGCCTACGAGCAGTACTTC
many,TRBV25-1,TRBD2,TRBJ2-7,CASSHSPSGSYEQYF,TGTGCCAGCAGTCACTCCCCTAGCGGCTCCTACGAGCAGTACTTC
-,TRBV10-2,TRBD1,TRBJ1-5,CASSIDRVGQPQHF,TGCGCCAGCAGCATAGACAGGGTGGGTCAGCCCCAGCATTTT
few,TRBV20-1,-,TRBJ2-7,CSACRGPYEQYF,TGCAGTGCTTGTCGGGGTCCCTACGAGCAGTACTTC
once,TRBV29-1,-,TRBJ1-1,CSVESYTEAFF,TGCAGCGTTGAATCTTACACTGAAGCTTTCTTT
-,TRBV27,-,TRBJ1-6,CASSFGTENSPLHF,TGTGCCAGCAGTTTCGGGACCGAAAATTCACCCCTCCACTTT
many,TRBV29-1,TRBD1,TRBJ2-7,CSVVPGQGGGEQYF,TGCAGCGTCGTACCGGGACAGGGTGGTGGGGAGCAGTACTTC
once,TRBV9,-,TRBJ1-2,CASSVGGDTPYGYTF,TGTGCCAGCAGCGTAGGAGGGGACACCCCCTATGGCTACACCTTC
-,TRBV6-5,-,TRBJ2-3,CASRKTADTQYF,TGTGCCAGCAGAAAAACAGCAGATACGCAGTATTTT
few,TRBV27,TRBD1,TRBJ1-1,CASSFLGTGGTEAFF,TGTGCCAGCAGTTTCTTGGGGACAGGGGGCACTGAAGCTTTCTTT
-,TRBV4-2,-,TRBJ1-5,CASSQDGRVNQPQHF,TGTGCCAGCAGCCAAGACGGCAGGGTGAATCAGCCCCAGCATTTT
many,TRBV3-1,-,TRBJ1-3,CASSQGQRGNTIYF,TGTGCCAGCAGCCAAGGGCAGAGAGGAAACACCATATATTTT
few,TRBV9,-,TRBJ2-6,CASSGTVSGANVLTF,TGTGCCAGCAGCGGGACAGTCTCTGGGGCCAACGTCCTGACTTTC
-,TRBV5-8,-,TRBJ2-5,CASRAGGLKTQYF,TGTGCCAGCAGGGCCGGGGGGCTAAAGACCCAGTACTTC
-,TRBV20-1,-,TRBJ2-7,CSARDNKLPGQKFYEQYF,TGCAGTGCTAGAGATAATAAGTTGCCCGGACAGAAATTCTACGAGCAGTACTTC
-,TRBV3-1,-,TRBJ2-2,CASSGGPAWSGELFF,TGTGCCAGCAGCGGGGGCCCAGCATGGTCCGGGGAGCTGTTTTTT
-,TRBV20-1,-,TRBJ1-2,CSASASNYGYTF,TGCAGTGCTAGCGCCAGCAACTATGGCTACACCTTC
-,TRBV10-2,-,TRBJ1-5,CASSEPGRSNQPQHF,TGCGCCAGCAGTGAGCCGGGACGTAGCAATCAGCCCCAGCATTTT
-,TRBV5-1,-,TRBJ2-7,CASGLLSYNEQYF,TGCGCCAGCGGGCTCCTCTCCTACAATGAGCAGTACTTC
many,TRBV2,-,TRBJ2-7,CASSETELRYEQYF,TGTGCCAGCAGTGAAACAGAGCTACGATACGAGCAGTACTTC
-,TRBV9,TRBD2,TRBJ2-5,CASSPAAGDETQYF,TGTGCCAGCAGCCCGGCCGCGGGGGACGAGACCCAGTACTTC
-,TRBV20-1,-,TRBJ1-3,CSARGLSRWRDRDTIYF,TGCAGTGCTAGAGGGTTGTCAAGGTGGAGGGATAGGGACACCATATATTTT
-,TRBV4-2,-,TRBJ2-7,CASSQERSLETYEQYF,TGTGCCAGCAGCCAAGAAAGAAGCCTAGAGACCTACGAGCAGTACTTC
-,TRBV12-5,TRBD1,TRBJ2-3,CASGVDRFTDTQYF,TGTGCTAGTGGTGTGGACAGGTTCACAGATACGCAGTATTTT
once,TRBV27,TRBD1,TRBJ1-1,CASSRKTGLNTEAFF,TGTGCCAGCAGTCGGAAGACAGGGTTGAACACTGAAGCTTTCTTT
-,TRBV2,-,TRBJ1-2,CASSQRRQGYTF,TGTGCCAGCTCCCAAAGGCGGCAGGGCTACACCTTC
-,TRBV6-6,-,TRBJ1-5,CASSFSGLQPQHF,TGTGCCAGCAGTTTCAGTGGGTTACAGCCCCAGCATTTT
-,TRBV7-3,-,TRBJ2-5,CASSLIRGSRETQYF,TGTGCCAGCAGCTTAATTCGAGGTAGCCGGGAGACCCAGTACTTC
-,TRBV7-3,TRBD2,TRBJ2-3,CASSLSSGRPDTQYF,TGTGCCAGCAGCTTATCTAGCGGGAGACCAGATACGCAGTATTTT